This entry features one T cell receptor beta chain sequence. The antigen is unknown. These data come from a study of PD-1 blockade in classical Hodgkin lymphoma. The method was immunoSEQ multiplex PCR; TCRdb's version includes in-frame clones alone and lacks a portion of them. The table lists just over 35,000 clones, more than 65% of them singletons. Germline-derived CDR1 and CDR2 are SGHDT and YYEEEE. The V and J ends lost 0 bases and 4 bases respectively, with 16 bases between them. The CDR3 is made up of 16 amino acids. Notes on the study in general: For complete responders, baseline diversity was comparable to that of newly diagnosed patients.

Every patient was affected by relapse after autologous stem cell transplantation, while exposure to brentuximab vedotin was not uniform. Patients showed best responses of complete response, partial response or progressive disease. Sequencing used peripheral blood mononuclear cells (PBMCs), obtained before the second cycle of nivolumab. V and J are TRBV5-6 and TRBJ2-5; weak D call: TRBD1 (6 bases). The source of this sequence is a human donor with classical Hodgkin lymphoma. The CDR3 sequence: CASSLAGQGSIETQYF. CDR3 nucleotides: TGTGCCAGCAGCTTGGCCGGGCAGGGGAGCATAGAGACCCAGTACTTC. Full variable domain (missing parts from reference TRBV5-6 and TRBJ2-5): DAGVTQSPTHLIKTRGQQVTLRCSPKSGHDTVSWYQQALGQGPQFIFQYYEEEERQRGNFPDRFSGHQFPNYSSELNVNALLLGDSALYLCASSLAGQGSIETQYFGPGTRLLVL.